Given below is one T cell receptor (beta chain) in context. Its matching antigen is unknown. The data originate from a study of cytomegalovirus exposure and HLA in healthy donors. General observations from the study: High specificity and sensitivity for cytomegalovirus status were reported for the classifier. Later analysis identified several of the most significant clusters that appeared linked to common viral pathogens. The study carried out a later analysis of TCR beta sequences. It associated 15,000 to 20,000 of them with specific HLA alleles at a false discovery rate of 0.05.

Trimming pared 3 bases from V and 9 bases from J, leaving 14 bases between. The CDR3 loop spans 14 amino acids. CDR1 is MNHEY, CDR2 SMNVEV, per germline (reference sequence). The donors, nominally healthy at sampling, likely had unrecorded immune exposures. 13 Jbeta primers and 60 Vbeta primers were used for the PCR. The data were produced by immunoSEQ multiplex PCR, yet TCRdb's version contains in-frame clones alone and is incomplete. The sample totals around 130,000 clones. The receptor was derived from a woman aged 55 to 70 in good health and CMV-seronegative. Sample: PBMCs. J is TRBJ2-2 and V is TRBV27; D may be TRBD2 (7 bases). The CDR3 DNA sequence: TGTGCCAGCAGTTTTACCGGGGGGCAAAGGGAGCTGTTTTTT. It codes for CASSFTGGQRELFF.